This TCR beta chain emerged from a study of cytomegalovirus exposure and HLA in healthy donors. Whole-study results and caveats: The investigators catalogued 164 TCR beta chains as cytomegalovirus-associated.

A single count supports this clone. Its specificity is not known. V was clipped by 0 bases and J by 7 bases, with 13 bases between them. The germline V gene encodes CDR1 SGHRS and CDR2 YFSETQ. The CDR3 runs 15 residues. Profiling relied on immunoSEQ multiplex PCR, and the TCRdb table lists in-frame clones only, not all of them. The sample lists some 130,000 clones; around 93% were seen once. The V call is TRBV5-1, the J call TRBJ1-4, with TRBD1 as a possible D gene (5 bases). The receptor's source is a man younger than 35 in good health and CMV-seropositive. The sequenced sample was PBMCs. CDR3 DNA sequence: TGCGCCAGCAGCTTGGGGGGCAGGCAGCTTGAAAAACTGTTTTTT. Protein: CASSLGGRQLEKLFF.